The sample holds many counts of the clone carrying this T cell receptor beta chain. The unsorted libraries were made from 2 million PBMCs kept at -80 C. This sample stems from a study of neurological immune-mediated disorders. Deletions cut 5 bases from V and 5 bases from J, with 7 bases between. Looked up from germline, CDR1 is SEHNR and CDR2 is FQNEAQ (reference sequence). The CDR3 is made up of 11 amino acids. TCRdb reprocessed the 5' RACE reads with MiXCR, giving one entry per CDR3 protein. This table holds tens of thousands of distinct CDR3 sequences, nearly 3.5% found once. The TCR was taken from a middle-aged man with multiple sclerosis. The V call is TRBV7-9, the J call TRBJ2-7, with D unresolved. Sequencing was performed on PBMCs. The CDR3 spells CASSHPHEQYF. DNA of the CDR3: TGTGCCAGCAGCCACCCCCACGAGCAGTACTTC.